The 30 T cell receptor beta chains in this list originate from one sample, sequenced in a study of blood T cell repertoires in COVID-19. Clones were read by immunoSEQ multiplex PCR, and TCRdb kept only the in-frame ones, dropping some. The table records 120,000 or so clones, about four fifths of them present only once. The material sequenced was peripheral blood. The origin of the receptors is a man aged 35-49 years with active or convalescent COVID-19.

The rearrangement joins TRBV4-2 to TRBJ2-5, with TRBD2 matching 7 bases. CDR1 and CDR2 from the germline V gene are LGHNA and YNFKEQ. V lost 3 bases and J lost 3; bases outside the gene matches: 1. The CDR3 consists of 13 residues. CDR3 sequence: CASSQAGEETQYF. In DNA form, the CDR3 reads TGTGCCAGCAGCCAGGCGGGGGAAGAGACCCAGTACTTC.

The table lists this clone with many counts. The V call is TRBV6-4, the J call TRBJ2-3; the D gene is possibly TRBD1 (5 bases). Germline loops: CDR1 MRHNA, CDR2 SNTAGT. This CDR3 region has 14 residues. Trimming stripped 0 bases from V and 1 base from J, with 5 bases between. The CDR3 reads CASSDSTGTDTQYF. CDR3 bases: TGTGCCAGCAGTGACTCGACAGGCACAGATACGCAGTATTTT.

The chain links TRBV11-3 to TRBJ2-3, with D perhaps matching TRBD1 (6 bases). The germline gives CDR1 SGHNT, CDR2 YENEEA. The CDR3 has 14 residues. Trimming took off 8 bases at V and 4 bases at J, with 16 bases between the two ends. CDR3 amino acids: CASRLTGNADTQYF. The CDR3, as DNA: TGTGCCAGCCGCCTTACAGGGAACGCAGATACGCAGTATTTT.

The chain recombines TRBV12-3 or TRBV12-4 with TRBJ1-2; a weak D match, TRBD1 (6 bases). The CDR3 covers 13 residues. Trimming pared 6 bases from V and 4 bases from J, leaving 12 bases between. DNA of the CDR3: TGTGCCAGCAGCGGACAGTCGGGCTATGGCTACACCTTC. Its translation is CASSGQSGYGYTF.

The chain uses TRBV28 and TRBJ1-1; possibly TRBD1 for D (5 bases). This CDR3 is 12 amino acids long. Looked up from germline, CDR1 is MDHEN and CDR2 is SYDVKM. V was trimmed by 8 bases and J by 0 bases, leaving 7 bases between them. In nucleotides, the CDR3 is TGTGCCAGCTCGGGGGTGAACACTGAAGCTTTCTTT. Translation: CASSGVNTEAFF.

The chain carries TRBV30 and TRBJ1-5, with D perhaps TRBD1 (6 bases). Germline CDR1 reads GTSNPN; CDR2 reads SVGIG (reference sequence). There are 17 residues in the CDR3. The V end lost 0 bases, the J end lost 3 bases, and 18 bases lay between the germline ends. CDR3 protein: CAWSVPGDGVVNQPQHF. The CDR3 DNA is TGTGCCTGGAGTGTACCAGGGGATGGTGTGGTCAATCAGCCCCAGCATTTT.

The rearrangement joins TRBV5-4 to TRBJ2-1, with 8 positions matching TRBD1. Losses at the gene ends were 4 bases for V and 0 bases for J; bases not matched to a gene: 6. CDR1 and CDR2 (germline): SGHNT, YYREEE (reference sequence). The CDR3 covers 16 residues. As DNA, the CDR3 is TGTGCCAGCAGCCCCTACAGGGGGAGCTCCTACAATGAGCAGTTCTTC. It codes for CASSPYRGSSYNEQFF. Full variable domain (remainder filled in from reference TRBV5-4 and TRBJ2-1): ETGVTQSPTHLIKTRGQQVTLRCSSQSGHNTVSWYQQALGQGPQFIFQYYREEENGRGNFPPRFSGLQFPNYSSELNVNALELDDSALYLCASSPYRGSSYNEQFFGPGTRLTVL.

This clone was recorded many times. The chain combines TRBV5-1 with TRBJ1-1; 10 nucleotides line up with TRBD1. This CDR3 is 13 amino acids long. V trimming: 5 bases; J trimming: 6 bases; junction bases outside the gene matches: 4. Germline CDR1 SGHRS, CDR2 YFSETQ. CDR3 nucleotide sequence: TGCGCCAGCAGGGGACAGGGGACGGCTGAAGCTTTCTTT. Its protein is CASRGQGTAEAFF.

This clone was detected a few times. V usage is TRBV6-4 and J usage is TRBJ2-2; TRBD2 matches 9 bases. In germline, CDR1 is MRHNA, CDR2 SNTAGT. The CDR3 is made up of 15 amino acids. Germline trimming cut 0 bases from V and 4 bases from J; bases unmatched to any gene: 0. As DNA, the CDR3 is TGTGCCAGCAGTGACTCTAGCGGGAGCACCGGGGAGCTGTTTTTT. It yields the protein CASSDSSGSTGELFF.

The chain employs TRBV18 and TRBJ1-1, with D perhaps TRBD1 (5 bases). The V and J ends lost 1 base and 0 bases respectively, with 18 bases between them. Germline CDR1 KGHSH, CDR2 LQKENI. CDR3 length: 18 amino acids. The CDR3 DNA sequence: TGTGCCAGCTCACCACGAGGTTTATCGACGGACATGAACACTGAAGCTTTCTTT. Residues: CASSPRGLSTDMNTEAFF. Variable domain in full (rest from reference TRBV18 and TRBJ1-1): NAGVMQNPRHLVRRRGQEARLRCSPMKGHSHVYWYRQLPEEGLKFMVYLQKENIIDESGMPKERFSAEFPKEGPSILRIQQVVRGDSAAYFCASSPRGLSTDMNTEAFFGQGTRLTVV.

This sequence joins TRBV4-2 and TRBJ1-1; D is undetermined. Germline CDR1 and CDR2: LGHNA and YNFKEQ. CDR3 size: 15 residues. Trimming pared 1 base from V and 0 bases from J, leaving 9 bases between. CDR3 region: CASSQVSVMNTEAFF. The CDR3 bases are TGTGCCAGCAGCCAAGTATCAGTGATGAACACTGAAGCTTTCTTT.

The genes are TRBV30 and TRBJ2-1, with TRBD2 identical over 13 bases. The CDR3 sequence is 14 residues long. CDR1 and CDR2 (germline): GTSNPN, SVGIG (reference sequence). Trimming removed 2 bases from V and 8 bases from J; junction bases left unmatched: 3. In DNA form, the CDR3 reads TGTGCCTGGAGTATCGGACTAGCGGGAGATGAGCAGTTCTTC. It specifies CAWSIGLAGDEQFF.

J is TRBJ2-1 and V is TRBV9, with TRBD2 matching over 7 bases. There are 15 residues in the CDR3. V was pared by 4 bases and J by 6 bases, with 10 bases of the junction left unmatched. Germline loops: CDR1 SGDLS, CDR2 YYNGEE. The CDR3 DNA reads TGTGCCAGCAGCCCTCGGCCTAGCGGAAGCAATGAGCAGTTCTTC. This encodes CASSPRPSGSNEQFF. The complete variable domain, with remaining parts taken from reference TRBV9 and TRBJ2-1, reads DSGVTQTPKHLITATGQRVTLRCSPRSGDLSVYWYQQSLDQGLQFLIQYYNGEERAKGNILERFSAQQFPDLHSELNLSSLELGDSALYFCASSPRPSGSNEQFFGPGTRLTVL.

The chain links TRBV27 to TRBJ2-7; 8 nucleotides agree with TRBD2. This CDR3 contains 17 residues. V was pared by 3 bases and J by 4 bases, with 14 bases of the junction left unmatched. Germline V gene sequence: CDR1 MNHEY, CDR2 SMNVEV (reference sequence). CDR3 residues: CASSLGTSGPWGYEQYF. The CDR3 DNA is TGTGCCAGCAGTTTGGGTACTAGCGGACCTTGGGGGTACGAGCAGTACTTC.

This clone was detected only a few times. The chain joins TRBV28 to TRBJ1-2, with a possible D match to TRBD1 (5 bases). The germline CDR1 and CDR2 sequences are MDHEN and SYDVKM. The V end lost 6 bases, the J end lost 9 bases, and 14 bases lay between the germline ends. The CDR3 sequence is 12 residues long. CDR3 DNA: TGTGCCAGCAGCCTCTTCGGGGGTAGCTACACCTTC. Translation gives CASSLFGGSYTF.

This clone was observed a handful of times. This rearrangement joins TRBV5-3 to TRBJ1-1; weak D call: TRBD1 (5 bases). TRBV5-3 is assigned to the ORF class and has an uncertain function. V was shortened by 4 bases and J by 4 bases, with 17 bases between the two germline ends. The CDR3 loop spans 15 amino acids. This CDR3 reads CARSNDSWGSTEAFF. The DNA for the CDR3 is TGTGCCAGAAGCAATGACAGTTGGGGCAGCACTGAAGCTTTCTTT.

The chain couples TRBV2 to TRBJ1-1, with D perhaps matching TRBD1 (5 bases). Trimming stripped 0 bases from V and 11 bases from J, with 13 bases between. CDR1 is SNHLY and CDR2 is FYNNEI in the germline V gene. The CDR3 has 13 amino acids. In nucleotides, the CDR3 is TGTGCCAGCAGTGAAGCGTTAGGGGCAGAGGCTTTCTTT. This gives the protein CASSEALGAEAFF.

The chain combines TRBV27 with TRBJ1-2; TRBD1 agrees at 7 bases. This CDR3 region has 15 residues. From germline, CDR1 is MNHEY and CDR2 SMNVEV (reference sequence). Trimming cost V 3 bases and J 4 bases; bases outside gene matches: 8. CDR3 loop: CASSLTGKDVYGYTF. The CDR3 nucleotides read TGTGCCAGCAGTTTGACAGGGAAGGATGTCTATGGCTACACCTTC.

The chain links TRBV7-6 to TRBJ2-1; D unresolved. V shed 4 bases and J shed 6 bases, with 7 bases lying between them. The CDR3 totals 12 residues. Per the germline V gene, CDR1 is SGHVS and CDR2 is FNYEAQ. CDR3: CASSSPLNEQFF. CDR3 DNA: TGTGCCAGCAGCTCCCCCCTCAATGAGCAGTTCTTC.

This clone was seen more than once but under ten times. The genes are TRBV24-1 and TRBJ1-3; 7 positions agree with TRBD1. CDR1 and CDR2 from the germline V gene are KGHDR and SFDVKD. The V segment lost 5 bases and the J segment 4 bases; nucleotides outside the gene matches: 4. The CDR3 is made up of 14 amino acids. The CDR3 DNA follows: TGTGCCACCAGTGGCCCGGGACAGGGAAACACCATATATTTT. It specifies CATSGPGQGNTIYF.

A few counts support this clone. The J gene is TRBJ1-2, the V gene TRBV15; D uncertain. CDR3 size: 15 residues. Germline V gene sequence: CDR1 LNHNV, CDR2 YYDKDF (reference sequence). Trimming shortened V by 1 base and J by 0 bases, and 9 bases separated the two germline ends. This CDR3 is CATSRVHGANYGYTF. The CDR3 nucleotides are TGTGCCACCAGCAGAGTACATGGAGCTAACTATGGCTACACCTTC.

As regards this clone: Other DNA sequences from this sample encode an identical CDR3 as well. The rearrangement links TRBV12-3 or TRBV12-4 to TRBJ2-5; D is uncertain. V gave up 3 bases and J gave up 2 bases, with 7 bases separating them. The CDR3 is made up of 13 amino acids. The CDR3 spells CASSFQWQETQYF. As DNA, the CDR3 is TGTGCCAGCAGTTTTCAGTGGCAAGAGACCCAGTACTTC.

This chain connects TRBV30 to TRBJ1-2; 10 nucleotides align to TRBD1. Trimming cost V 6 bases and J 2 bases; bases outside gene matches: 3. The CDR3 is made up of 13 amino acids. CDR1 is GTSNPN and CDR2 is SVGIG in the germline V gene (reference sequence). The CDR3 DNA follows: TGTGCCTGCGACAGGGGGCTCAACTATGGCTACACCTTC. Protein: CACDRGLNYGYTF.

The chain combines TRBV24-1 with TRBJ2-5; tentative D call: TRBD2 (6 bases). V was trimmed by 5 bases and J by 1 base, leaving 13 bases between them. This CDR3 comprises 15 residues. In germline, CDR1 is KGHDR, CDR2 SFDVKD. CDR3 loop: CATSAVASAQETQYF. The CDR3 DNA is TGTGCCACCAGTGCCGTAGCTAGCGCCCAAGAGACCCAGTACTTC.

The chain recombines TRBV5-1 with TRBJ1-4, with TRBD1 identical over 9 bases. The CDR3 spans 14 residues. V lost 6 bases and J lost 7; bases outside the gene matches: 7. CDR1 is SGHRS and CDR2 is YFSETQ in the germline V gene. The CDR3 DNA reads TGCGCCAGCACTCGGGACAGGGAGGGTGAAAAACTGTTTTTT. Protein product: CASTRDREGEKLFF.

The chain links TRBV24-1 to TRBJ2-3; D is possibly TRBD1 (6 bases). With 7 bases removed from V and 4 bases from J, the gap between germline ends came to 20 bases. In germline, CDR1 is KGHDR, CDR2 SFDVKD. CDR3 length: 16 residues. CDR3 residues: CATSPSPGAAPDTQYF. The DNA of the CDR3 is TGTGCCACCAGCCCATCCCCAGGGGCGGCCCCAGATACGCAGTATTTT.

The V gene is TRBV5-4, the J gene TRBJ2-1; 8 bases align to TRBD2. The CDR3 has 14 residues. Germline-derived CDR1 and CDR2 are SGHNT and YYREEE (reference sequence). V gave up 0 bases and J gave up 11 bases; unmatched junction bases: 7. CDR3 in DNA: TGTGCCAGCAGCTTGGGCGGGGGGCGAGCCAAGCAGTTCTTC. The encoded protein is CASSLGGGRAKQFF.

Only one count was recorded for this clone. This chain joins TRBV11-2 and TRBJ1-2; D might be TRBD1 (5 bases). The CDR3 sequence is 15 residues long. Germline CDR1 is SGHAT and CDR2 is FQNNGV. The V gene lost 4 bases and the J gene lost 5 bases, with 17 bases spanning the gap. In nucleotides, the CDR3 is TGTGCCAGCAGCTCGGGGCGGACGGGGGAATATGGCTACACCTTC. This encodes CASSSGRTGEYGYTF.

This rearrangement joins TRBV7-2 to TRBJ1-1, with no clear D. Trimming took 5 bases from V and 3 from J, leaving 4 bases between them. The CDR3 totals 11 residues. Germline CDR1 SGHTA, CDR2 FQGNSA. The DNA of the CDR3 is TGTGCCAGCAGCCCATACACTGAAGCTTTCTTT. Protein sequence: CASSPYTEAFF.

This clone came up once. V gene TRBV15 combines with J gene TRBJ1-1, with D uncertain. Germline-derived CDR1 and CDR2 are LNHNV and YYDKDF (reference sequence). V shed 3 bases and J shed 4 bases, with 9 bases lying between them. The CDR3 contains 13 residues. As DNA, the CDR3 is TGTGCCACCAGCAGTCCGGGTATCACTGAAGCTTTCTTT. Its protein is CATSSPGITEAFF.